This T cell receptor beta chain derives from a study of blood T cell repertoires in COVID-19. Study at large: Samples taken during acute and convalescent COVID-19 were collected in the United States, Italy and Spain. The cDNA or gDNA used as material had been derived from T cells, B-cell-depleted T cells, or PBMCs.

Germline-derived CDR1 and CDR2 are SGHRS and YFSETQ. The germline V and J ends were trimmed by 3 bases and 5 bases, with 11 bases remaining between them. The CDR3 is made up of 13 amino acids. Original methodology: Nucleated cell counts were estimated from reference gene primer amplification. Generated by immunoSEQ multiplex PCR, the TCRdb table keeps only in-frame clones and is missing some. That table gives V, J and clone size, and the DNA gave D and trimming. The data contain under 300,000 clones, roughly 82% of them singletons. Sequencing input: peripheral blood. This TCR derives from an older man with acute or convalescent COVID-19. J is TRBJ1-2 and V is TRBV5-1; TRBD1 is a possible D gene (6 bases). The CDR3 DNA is TGCGCCAGCAGCTCGGGACACTATTATGGCTACACCTTC. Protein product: CASSSGHYYGYTF.